This T cell receptor (beta chain) was sequenced in a study of cytomegalovirus exposure and HLA in healthy donors. The CDR3 spans 13 residues. CDR1 and CDR2 (germline): SGDLS, YYNGEE. J gave up 6 bases and V 7 bases, and 6 bases lay outside the gene matches. 13 Jbeta primers and 60 Vbeta primers were used for the PCR. Sequenced by immunoSEQ multiplex PCR; TCRdb stores in-frame clones only, minus some. Altogether about 200,000 clones are present, around 80% being singletons, with the ten largest covering about 3.1%. The source material was PBMCs. The sequence was obtained from a man in his thirties or forties in good health and CMV-seronegative. V and J are TRBV9 and TRBJ2-1, with 8 bases lining up with TRBD2. The CDR3 region is CASDQRGGNEQFF. As DNA, the CDR3 is TGTGCCAGCGACCAACGGGGGGGCAATGAGCAGTTCTTC.